This TCR beta chain was documented in a study of cytomegalovirus exposure and HLA in healthy donors. Points from the study as a whole: Upon later analysis, TCR association rates were observed to vary by HLA locus, being highest for DRB1 and lowest for HLA-C. The study carried out a later analysis of TCR beta sequences. It associated 15,000 to 20,000 of them with specific HLA alleles at a false discovery rate of 0.05.

The germline gives CDR1 SEHNR, CDR2 FQNEAQ (reference sequence). Deletions cut 4 bases from V and 9 bases from J, with 10 bases between. CDR3 length equals 12 residues. This clone was counted between two and nine times. Its antigen is currently unknown. The PCR contained 60 Vbeta and 13 Jbeta primers. Data came from immunoSEQ multiplex PCR; TCRdb stores just in-frame clones and leaves some out. The table includes some 150,000 clones, about 84% detected once. Sample: PBMCs. The V and J genes are TRBV7-9 and TRBJ2-1; D might be TRBD2 (5 bases). The receptor comes from a male donor in good health and CMV-seronegative. CDR3 DNA sequence: TGTGCCAGCAGCTCCGGGGAGCGTGAGCAGTTCTTC. Its protein product is CASSSGEREQFF.